The rows below give T cell receptor beta chains drawn from one sample of a study of blood T cell repertoires in COVID-19. Measured with immunoSEQ multiplex PCR; TCRdb has only the in-frame clones, and not every one. The top ten clones hold about 6% of a sample with some 200,000 clones, 80% to 90% of them seen once. Sequencing was done on a sample of peripheral blood. These receptors all stem from an older man with acute or convalescent COVID-19. Each CDR3 is given with its conserved first and last residue. D genes are given only for firm matches. Clone sizes are given selectively: once, few, many, or a class where the clone is expanded.

v_gene	j_gene	len	d_gene	abundance	CDR3nt	CDR3aa
TRBV4-1	TRBJ2-5	15	.	.	TGCGCCAGCAGCCAAGACAGGGCCGCACGAGAGACCCAGTACTTC	CASSQDRAARETQYF
TRBV5-1	TRBJ1-4	15	TRBD1	once	TGCGCCAGCAGCTTTAGGGGACAGGGTAATGAAAAACTGTTTTTT	CASSFRGQGNEKLFF
TRBV29-1	TRBJ1-4	14	TRBD1	few	TGCAGCGTTCCCCGGACAGGGGACGGGGAAAAACTGTTTTTT	CSVPRTGDGEKLFF
TRBV4-2	TRBJ2-1	16	TRBD2	.	TGTGCCAGCAGCCAGGCAGCGGGGTCCGCCACTCTTGAGCAGTTCTTC	CASSQAAGSATLEQFF
TRBV5-1	TRBJ2-3	15	TRBD1	.	TGCGCCAGCAGCTTGGGAGGACAGGGCACAGATACGCAGTATTTT	CASSLGGQGTDTQYF
TRBV28	TRBJ2-1	14	TRBD1	.	TGTGCCAGCAGTTTCGGGACAGGGTACAATGAGCAGTTCTTC	CASSFGTGYNEQFF
TRBV15	TRBJ1-1	16	TRBD1	.	TGTGCCACCAGTAGGGGACAGGGAACCCTGAACACTGAAGCTTTCTTT	CATSRGQGTLNTEAFF
TRBV7-6	TRBJ1-2	15	.	.	TGTGCCAGCAGCTTAGCTCCAGGGGCTAACTATGGCTACACCTTC	CASSLAPGANYGYTF
TRBV7-9	TRBJ2-1	17	.	.	TGTGCCAGCAGCTTACCTGGCGGCGGGGGCCCCAGCGGTGAGCAGTTCTTC	CASSLPGGGGPSGEQFF
TRBV11-2	TRBJ1-1	16	.	once	TGTGCCAGCAGCAGAGCCACAGGGATTGTATATACTGAAGCTTTCTTT	CASSRATGIVYTEAFF
TRBV27	TRBJ1-6	16	TRBD1	.	TGTGCCAGCAGTTCCCCCGGGGACAGGTTAAATTCACCCCTCCACTTT	CASSSPGDRLNSPLHF
TRBV6-2/TRBV6-3	TRBJ2-1	18	TRBD2	.	TGTGCCAGCAGTTATTACGGACTAGGACTAGCGGGGTACAATGAGCAGTTCTTC	CASSYYGLGLAGYNEQFF
TRBV18	TRBJ1-6	15	.	.	TGTGCCAGCTCACCACTAGCAGCCCCTAATTCACCCCTCCACTTT	CASSPLAAPNSPLHF
TRBV29-1	TRBJ2-3	11	.	.	TGCAGCGTTGGACCGGGAGATACGCAGTATTTT	CSVGPGDTQYF
TRBV19	TRBJ1-4	15	TRBD1	.	TGTGCCAGTAGCCCAAGACAGGGTTCTAATGAAAAACTGTTTTTT	CASSPRQGSNEKLFF
TRBV10-3	TRBJ2-1	15	TRBD2	.	TGTGCCATCAGTGGGATGGTAGCGGGAGAGGGTGAGCAGTTCTTC	CAISGMVAGEGEQFF
TRBV27	TRBJ2-3	14	.	.	TGTGCCAGCAGTTTACGGGGACTTCTCAAGGCGCAGTATTTT	CASSLRGLLKAQYF